A selection of T cell receptor beta chains follows, all from one sample in a study of cytomegalovirus exposure and HLA in healthy donors. Only in-frame clones appear in the TCRdb table, and some are missing; sequencing was by immunoSEQ multiplex PCR. The data contain over 70,000 clones, around 71% of them seen just once; the ten biggest clones take up roughly 2%. The sample consisted of PBMCs. These receptors came from a man aged 25 to 45 in good health and CMV-seronegative. CDR3s include the opening cysteine and the closing phenylalanine or tryptophan. The listing skips clone size in some rows; elsewhere it reads once, few, many or a size class.

V gene	clone size	CDR3 protein
TRBV30	few	CAWSRGRATSYGYTF
TRBV19	-	CASSIVGGSAWEQYF
TRBV2	-	CASRAYGQGSYGYTF
TRBV4-3	-	CASSQDRVEAGSLNEQFF
TRBV29-1	-	CSVEIDPRNEQFF
TRBV7-2	-	CASSRSSATGELFF
TRBV19	-	CASSTTGNTEAFF
TRBV9	-	CASSESLSGSPLHF
TRBV13	-	CASSFSTPYEQYF
TRBV18	few	CASSPKAPGRGWTGANVLTF
TRBV6-1	-	CAIPRRDSLNTEAFF
TRBV30	-	CAWSVQTEAFF
TRBV28	-	CASKRERGTDTQYF